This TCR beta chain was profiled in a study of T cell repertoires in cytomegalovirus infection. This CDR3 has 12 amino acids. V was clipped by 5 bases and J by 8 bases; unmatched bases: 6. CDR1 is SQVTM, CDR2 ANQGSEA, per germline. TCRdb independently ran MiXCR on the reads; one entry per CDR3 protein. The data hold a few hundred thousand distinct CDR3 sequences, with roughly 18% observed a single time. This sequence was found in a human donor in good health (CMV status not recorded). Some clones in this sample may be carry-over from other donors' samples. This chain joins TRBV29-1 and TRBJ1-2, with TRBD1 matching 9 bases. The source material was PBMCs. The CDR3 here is CSVRGQGKGYTF. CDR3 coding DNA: TGCAGCGTTCGGGGACAGGGAAAAGGCTACACCTTC.